Following are 30 T cell receptor beta chains from one sample sequenced in a study of Tregs in tolerant kidney transplant recipients. The table came from immunoSEQ multiplex PCR; TCRdb's copy has only in-frame clones and leaves some out. The record lists tens of thousands of clones, of which the ten most abundant hold about 0.83%. Material: CD4+ T cells from blood, obtained before the transplant. The receptors were gathered from a human donor who received a combined kidney and bone marrow transplant.

For this clone: The CDR3 goes on 3 residues after the read ends, and that part is filled in from the germline J gene. This sequence joins TRBV11-2 and TRBJ2-7; 9 bases are shared with TRBD2. J lost 1 base, V lost 5 bases, and 6 bases had no gene match. Germline V gene sequence: CDR1 SGHAT, CDR2 FQNNGV. This CDR3 spans 15 amino acids. The CDR3 DNA, read in part, is TGTGCCAGCAGCCCGCCGGGACTAGCATCCTACGAG. Protein sequence: CASSPPGLASYE. The complete CDR3 sequence is CASSPPGLASYEQYF.

Comment on this clone: Coverage ceases 3 residues before the CDR3 finishes, and the germline J gene fills in the end. This sequence joins TRBV7-8 and TRBJ1-1; D perhaps matches TRBD1 (6 bases). The CDR3 is 15 amino acids. V was cut by 5 bases and J by 4 bases, with 17 bases left in between. Germline CDR1 SGHVS, CDR2 FQNEAQ. The CDR3 loop reads CASSLNPLGGTEAFF. The sequenced CDR3 bases are TGTGCCAGCAGCCTAAATCCCCTAGGGGGCACTGAA.

About this clone itself: The read ends 3 residues before the CDR3 terminus; that terminus is restored from the germline J gene. V is TRBV20-1 and J is TRBJ2-3; perhaps TRBD1 as D (6 bases). V dropped 4 bases and J dropped 1 base, with 12 bases sitting between them. This CDR3 is built from 14 residues. Germline V gives CDR1 DFQATT, CDR2 SNEGSKA (reference sequence). The DNA read from the CDR3 is TGCAGTGCTAAACAGGGCTCTGGCACAGATACG. Amino acid sequence: CSAKQGSGTDT. The whole CDR3 region reads CSAKQGSGTDTQYF.

A word on this clone: The CDR3 is cut off 3 residues early in the read; its end comes from the germline J gene. V usage is TRBV7-8 and J usage is TRBJ2-5, with TRBD2 as a possible D gene (6 bases). Trimming removed 1 base at V and 5 bases at J, with 8 bases between. CDR1 is SGHVS, CDR2 FQNEAQ, per germline. The CDR3 sequence is 13 residues long. The CDR3 loop reads CASSLGRAETQYF. The sequenced CDR3 bases are TGTGCCAGCAGCTTAGGGAGGGCCGAGACC.

As to this clone: The read ends 3 residues early relative to the CDR3; the germline J gene fills the gap. The rearrangement links TRBV20-1 to TRBJ2-2, with 8 bases that match TRBD1. This CDR3 has 16 residues. V shed 0 bases and J 2 bases; nucleotides not matched to a gene: 5. Germline V lookup: CDR1 DFQATT, CDR2 SNEGSKA (reference sequence). The CDR3 sequence is CSARDPGTGNTGELFF. The covered CDR3 bases are TGCAGTGCTAGAGACCCCGGGACAGGAAACACCGGGGAG.

As to this clone: Coverage ceases 3 residues before the CDR3 finishes, and the germline J gene fills in the end. The chain links TRBV19 to TRBJ1-1, with D perhaps TRBD1 (5 bases). V was trimmed by 5 bases and J by 5 bases, leaving 15 bases between them. CDR1 is LNHDA and CDR2 is SQIVND in the germline V gene (reference sequence). This CDR3 has 14 residues. The CDR3 region is CASSPGGRRTEAFF. The DNA read from the CDR3 is TGTGCCAGTAGTCCCGGGGGTCGGCGGACTGAA.

A word on this clone: The read terminates 3 residues ahead of where the CDR3 ends, so the germline J gene completes it. J is TRBJ2-7 and V is TRBV7-2, with 12 bases lining up with TRBD2. Germline assignment: CDR1 SGHTA and CDR2 FQGNSA. CDR3 size: 15 residues. Losses at the gene ends were 0 bases for V and 3 bases for J; bases not matched to a gene: 0. CDR3 DNA, as far as it was read: TGTGCCAGCAGCTTAGCGGGACTAGCGGGCTACGAG. Translating gives CASSLAGLAGYE. The complete CDR3 reads CASSLAGLAGYEQYF. The variable domain in full, with the rest retrieved from reference TRBV7-2 and TRBJ2-7, is GAGVSQSPSNKVTEKGKDVELRCDPISGHTALYWYRQSLGQGLEFLIYFQGNSAPDKSGLPSDRFSAERTGGSVSTLTIQRTQQEDSAVYLCASSLAGLAGYEQYFGPGTRLTVT.

On this clone: From the germline J gene comes the end of the CDR3, since the read stops 3 residues before it. The V call is TRBV29-1, the J call TRBJ1-1; maybe TRBD1 (5 bases). CDR3 length: 13 residues. Germline loops: CDR1 SQVTM, CDR2 ANQGSEA. The germline V and J ends were trimmed by 6 bases and 6 bases, with 17 bases remaining between them. The part of the CDR3 DNA that was read is TGCAGCGTCCGGGGGGGATTGAAGGCTGAA. Translated: CSVRGGLKAE. The entire CDR3 protein is CSVRGGLKAEAFF.

With respect to this clone: The observed sequence ends 3 residues before the CDR3 terminus, with the missing tail filled in from the germline J gene. The rearrangement joins TRBV5-1 to TRBJ2-1; TRBD1 is a possible D gene (6 bases). The CDR3 covers 13 residues. Between the trimmed V and J ends, which lost 0 bases and 5 bases, there was a span of 6 bases. Germline CDR1 reads SGHRS; CDR2 reads YFSETQ. CDR3 sequence reads: CASSLGTDNEQFF. CDR3 bases read: TGCGCCAGCAGCTTGGGGACAGACAATGAG.

Notes on this clone: The read terminates 3 residues ahead of where the CDR3 ends, so the germline J gene completes it. The V call is TRBV7-9, the J call TRBJ2-7; TRBD2 agrees at 9 bases. Trimming removed 3 bases from V and 6 bases from J; junction bases left unmatched: 6. The germline CDR1 and CDR2 sequences are SEHNR and FQNEAQ (reference sequence). This CDR3 contains 14 residues. The CDR3 loop reads CASSFWAGGSEQYF. CDR3 DNA, as far as it was read: TGTGCCAGCAGCTTTTGGGCGGGGGGGTCCGAG.

As for this clone: The CDR3 end lies 3 residues beyond the end of the read and is filled in from the germline J gene. The chain employs TRBV10-3 and TRBJ1-2, with TRBD1 matching 7 bases. CDR3 size: 13 residues. Per germline, CDR1 ENHRY and CDR2 SYGVKD. J was trimmed by 5 bases and V by 5 bases; bases with no gene match: 5. CDR3 in amino acids: CAISSGTAYGYTF. Incomplete CDR3 DNA: TGTGCCATCAGTAGCGGGACAGCTTATGGC.

On this clone: The read finishes 3 residues shy of the CDR3 end, and the germline J gene is used to complete it. The chain joins TRBV16 to TRBJ1-6; D not resolved. V dropped 2 bases and J dropped 3 bases, with 8 bases sitting between them. From germline, CDR1 is KGHSY and CDR2 FQNENV. CDR3 length: 15 amino acids. CDR3 in amino acids: CASSQTRIYNSPLHF. CDR3 DNA (partial): TGTGCCAGCAGCCAAACCAGAATCTATAATTCACCC.

Concerning this clone itself: The missing CDR3 end, 3 residues past where the read stops, is filled in from the germline J gene. The chain uses TRBV5-1 and TRBJ1-4; D not certain. The CDR3 has 13 amino acids. Per germline, CDR1 SGHRS and CDR2 YFSETQ. V lost 4 bases and J lost 9, with 13 bases in between. CDR3 DNA, as far as it was read: TGCGCCAGCAGCGCGGCGCCAAATCAAAAA. It specifies CASSAAPNQK. The full CDR3 is CASSAAPNQKLFF.

Details on this clone: The observed sequence ends 3 residues before the CDR3 terminus, with the missing tail filled in from the germline J gene. The J gene is TRBJ1-2, the V gene TRBV5-1, with 7 positions matching TRBD1. CDR3 size: 15 residues. V dropped 4 bases and J dropped 5; count of bases not matched to a gene: 11. CDR1 and CDR2 (germline): SGHRS, YFSETQ. The CDR3 bases that were read are TGCGCCAGCAGCCCATACTTCGGGGACAGATATGGC. Its protein is CASSPYFGDRYG. The complete CDR3 sequence is CASSPYFGDRYGYTF.

Remarks on this clone: The read finishes 3 residues shy of the CDR3 end, and the germline J gene is used to complete it. V and J are TRBV7-2 and TRBJ1-1; D is perhaps TRBD1 (5 bases). Germline loops: CDR1 SGHTA, CDR2 FQGNSA. V was cut by 3 bases and J by 0 bases, with 8 bases left in between. This CDR3 has 14 amino acids. CDR3 region: CASSFDRLNTEAFF. The DNA read from the CDR3 is TGTGCCAGCAGCTTTGACAGATTGAACACTGAA.

The CDR3 loop is CASHKLQGYGYTF. The part of the CDR3 DNA that was read is TGTGCCAGCCATAAGCTTCAGGGTTATGGC. V usage is TRBV19 and J usage is TRBJ1-2, with a tentative D call TRBD1 (5 bases). Read coverage stops 3 residues before the CDR3 terminus; the germline J gene supplies the remainder. Germline V gene sequence: CDR1 LNHDA, CDR2 SQIVND (reference sequence). The CDR3 runs 13 residues. V was shortened by 9 bases and J by 5 bases, with 16 bases between the two germline ends.

On this clone itself: The CDR3 goes on 3 residues after the read ends, and that part is filled in from the germline J gene. This chain joins TRBV18 and TRBJ1-2; TRBD1 agrees at 10 bases. J lost 3 bases, V lost 4 bases, and 14 bases had no gene match. Germline CDR1 KGHSH, CDR2 LQKENI. The CDR3 has 18 amino acids. The CDR3 sequence: CASSLSAGTGVRDYGYTF. The DNA read from the CDR3 is TGTGCCAGCTCACTCAGCGCCGGGACAGGGGTTAGAGACTATGGC.

As concerns this clone: The read ends 3 residues early relative to the CDR3; the germline J gene fills the gap. This chain uses TRBV20-1 with TRBJ1-5; the match to TRBD1 covers 7 bases. There are 13 residues in the CDR3. Trimming at V came to 6 bases and at J to 3 bases, leaving 5 bases not matched to a gene. Per the germline V gene, CDR1 is DFQATT and CDR2 is SNEGSKA (reference sequence). The DNA read from the CDR3 is TGCAGTGCGCGACAGGGATTCAATCAGCCC. Its translation is CSARQGFNQP. Given in full, the CDR3 is CSARQGFNQPQHF.

A remark on this clone: The sequenced fragment ends 3 residues before the CDR3 boundary, so the rest is inferred from the germline J gene. V and J are TRBV2 and TRBJ2-5; 9 positions match TRBD1. There are 16 residues in the CDR3. Germline V gene data show CDR1 as SNHLY and CDR2 as FYNNEI. V was pared by 6 bases and J by 4 bases, with 12 bases of the junction left unmatched. This CDR3 reads CASSSPRDRVGETQYF. The part of the CDR3 DNA that was read is TGTGCCAGCAGCTCTCCCCGGGACAGGGTGGGAGAGACC. Looking up the rest from reference TRBV2 and TRBJ2-5 gives the full variable domain: EPEVTQTPSHQVTQMGQEVILRCVPISNHLYFYWYRQILGQKVEFLVSFYNNEISEKSEIFDDQFSVERPDGSNFTLKIRSTKLEDSAMYFCASSSPRDRVGETQYFGPGTRLLVL.

On this clone: From the germline J gene comes the end of the CDR3, since the read stops 3 residues before it. The rearrangement uses TRBV20-1 and TRBJ2-3; possible D gene TRBD2, 7 bases. V was trimmed by 5 bases and J by 3 bases, leaving 21 bases between them. Germline-derived CDR1 and CDR2 are DFQATT and SNEGSKA (reference sequence). CDR3 size: 16 residues. The covered CDR3 bases are TGCAGTGCTGCCCCTATTTGGCGGGGGCAAACAGATACG. Its translation: CSAAPIWRGQTDT. The whole CDR3 region reads CSAAPIWRGQTDTQYF.

On this clone: The read halts 3 residues ahead of the CDR3 end, with the missing end drawn from the germline J gene. The V gene is TRBV20-1, the J gene TRBJ1-2, with TRBD1 identical over 7 bases. Germline V gives CDR1 DFQATT, CDR2 SNEGSKA (reference sequence). J lost 4 bases, V lost 6 bases, and 5 bases had no gene match. This CDR3 has 12 residues. CDR3 amino acids: CSAQRDSYGYTF. The CDR3 bases that were read are TGCAGTGCCCAAAGGGACAGCTATGGC.

Regarding this clone: Read sequence stops 3 residues before the CDR3 end, and the germline J gene provides the missing end. V is TRBV19 and J is TRBJ1-1; a possible D gene is TRBD1 (6 bases). Between the trimmed V and J ends, which lost 7 bases and 1 base, there was a span of 16 bases. CDR3 length: 15 amino acids. The germline V gene has CDR1 LNHDA and CDR2 SQIVND (reference sequence). CDR3 region: CASTSPRGWNTEAFF. The sequenced CDR3 bases are TGTGCCAGTACCTCTCCCAGGGGATGGAACACTGAA.

CDR3 bases read: TGTGCCAGCTCACGATCGGTTAACTATGGC. It codes for CASSRSVNYG. The complete CDR3 sequence is CASSRSVNYGYTF. The rearrangement uses TRBV18 and TRBJ1-2, with D hard to call. The read halts 3 residues ahead of the CDR3 end, with the missing end drawn from the germline J gene. In germline, CDR1 is KGHSH, CDR2 LQKENI. V shed 4 bases and J shed 1 base, with 7 bases lying between them. The CDR3 runs to 13 residues.

Remarks on this clone: The CDR3 end is not reached by the read, which stops 3 residues before it; the germline J gene fills it in. The rearrangement joins TRBV30 to TRBJ2-5; TRBD2 might be the D (6 bases). V was pared by 0 bases and J by 1 base, with 9 bases between. The CDR3 contains 14 residues. CDR1 GTSNPN and CDR2 SVGIG come from the germline V gene (reference sequence). The CDR3 protein is CAWSVGGSQETQYF. CDR3 DNA, as far as it was read: TGTGCCTGGAGTGTAGGAGGGTCCCAAGAGACC.

Regarding this clone: The DNA ends 3 residues before the CDR3 does, and the rest of the CDR3 is filled in from the germline J gene. The rearrangement uses TRBV7-8 and TRBJ2-7; TRBD1 agrees at 8 bases. V lost 5 bases and J lost 6; bases outside the gene matches: 12. This CDR3 contains 15 residues. Germline V gene data show CDR1 as SGHVS and CDR2 as FQNEAQ. The part of the CDR3 DNA that was read is TGTGCCAGCAGCCGTACAGGGGGATCGCTCGGCGAG. Translation gives CASSRTGGSLGE. The CDR3 reads in full as CASSRTGGSLGEQYF.

With respect to this clone: The read comes to an end 3 residues before the CDR3 does, leaving the germline J gene to fill in the end. The chain uses TRBV20-1 and TRBJ1-5; D gene ambiguous. V shed 0 bases and J shed 2 bases, with 8 bases lying between them. Germline V CDR1 and CDR2: DFQATT, SNEGSKA (reference sequence). This CDR3 is built from 14 residues. CDR3 bases read: TGCAGTGCTAGAGATCTGCGGGGCAATCAGCCC. It translates to CSARDLRGNQP. The CDR3 in full is CSARDLRGNQPQHF.

Points on this clone: The read ends 3 residues before the CDR3 terminus; that terminus is restored from the germline J gene. The chain links TRBV7-2 to TRBJ2-7; 13 positions match TRBD2. With V trimmed by 5 bases and J by 3 bases, 4 bases remained unmatched. The germline gives CDR1 SGHTA, CDR2 FQGNSA. The CDR3 consists of 15 residues. The DNA read from the CDR3 is TGTGCCAGCAGCCGGACTAGCGGGGGACTCTACGAG. This sequence encodes CASSRTSGGLYE. The complete CDR3 reads CASSRTSGGLYEQYF.

The covered CDR3 bases are TGCGCCAGCAGCTTATCGCCACAGGAAATTAATGAAAAA. Residues: CASSLSPQEINEK. The CDR3 reads in full as CASSLSPQEINEKLFF. The chain recombines TRBV5-1 with TRBJ1-4, with TRBD1 as a possible D gene (5 bases). Read coverage stops 3 residues before the CDR3 terminus; the germline J gene supplies the remainder. CDR3 length: 16 amino acids. Trimming shortened V by 2 bases and J by 4 bases, and 15 bases separated the two germline ends. The germline CDR1 and CDR2 sequences are SGHRS and YFSETQ.

A word on this clone: Coverage ceases 3 residues before the CDR3 finishes, and the germline J gene fills in the end. This chain joins TRBV18 and TRBJ2-5; the D gene is possibly TRBD2 (6 bases). This CDR3 is 15 amino acids long. CDR1 is KGHSH, CDR2 LQKENI, per germline. V was trimmed by 3 bases and J by 0 bases, leaving 11 bases between them. The covered CDR3 bases are TGTGCCAGCTCACCTTCCGGGGACTACCAAGAGACC. Its translation: CASSPSGDYQET. The full CDR3 sequence reads CASSPSGDYQETQYF.

Details on this clone: The sequence runs out 3 residues before the end of the CDR3; the remainder is reconstructed from the germline J gene. The chain employs TRBV20-1 and TRBJ2-2; 9 bases agree with TRBD2. Germline V gives CDR1 DFQATT, CDR2 SNEGSKA (reference sequence). V gave up 3 bases and J gave up 7 bases; unmatched junction bases: 9. The CDR3 loop spans 15 amino acids. The chain's CDR3 is CSARTMTSGHGELFF. CDR3 DNA (partial): TGCAGTGCTAGGACGATGACTAGCGGTCACGGGGAG.